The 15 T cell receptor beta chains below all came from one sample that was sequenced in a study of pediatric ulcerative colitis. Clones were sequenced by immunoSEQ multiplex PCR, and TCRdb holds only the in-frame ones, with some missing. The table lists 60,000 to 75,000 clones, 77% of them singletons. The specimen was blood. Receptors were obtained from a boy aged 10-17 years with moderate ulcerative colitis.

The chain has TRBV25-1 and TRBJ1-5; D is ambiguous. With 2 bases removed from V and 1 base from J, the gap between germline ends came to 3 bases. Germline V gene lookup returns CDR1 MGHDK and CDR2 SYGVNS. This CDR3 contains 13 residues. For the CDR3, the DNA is TGTGCCAGCAGTGAAGAGAGCAATCAGCCCCAGCATTTT. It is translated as CASSEESNQPQHF.

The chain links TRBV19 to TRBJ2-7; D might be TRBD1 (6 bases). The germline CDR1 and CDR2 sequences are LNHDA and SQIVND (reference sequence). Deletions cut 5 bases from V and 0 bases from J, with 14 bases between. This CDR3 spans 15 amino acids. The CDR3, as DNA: TGTGCCAGTAGTCCACCAGGGGTCGGCTCCTACGAGCAGTACTTC. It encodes CASSPPGVGSYEQYF.

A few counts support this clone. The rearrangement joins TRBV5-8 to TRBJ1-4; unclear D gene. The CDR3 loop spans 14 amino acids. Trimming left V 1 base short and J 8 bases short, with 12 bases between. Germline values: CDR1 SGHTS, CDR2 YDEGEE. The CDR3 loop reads CASSLRGFGEKLFF. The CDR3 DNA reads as TGTGCCAGCAGCTTGAGAGGTTTTGGAGAAAAACTGTTTTTT.

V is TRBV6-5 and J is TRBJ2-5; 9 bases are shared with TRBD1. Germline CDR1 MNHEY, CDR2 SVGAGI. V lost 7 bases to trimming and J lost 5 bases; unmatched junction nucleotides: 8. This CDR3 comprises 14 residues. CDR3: CASTNRGLRETQYF. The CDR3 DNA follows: TGTGCCAGCACTAACAGGGGGCTAAGGGAGACCCAGTACTTC.

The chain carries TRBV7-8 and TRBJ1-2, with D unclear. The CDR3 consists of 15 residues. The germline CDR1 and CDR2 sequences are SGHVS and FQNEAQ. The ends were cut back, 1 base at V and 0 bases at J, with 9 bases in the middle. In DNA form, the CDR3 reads TGTGCCAGCAGCTTAGTAGCCTTAGCTAACTATGGCTACACCTTC. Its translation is CASSLVALANYGYTF.

The CDR3 sequence is CASSPDQNIGGYTF. CDR3 in DNA: TGTGCCAGCTCACCCGACCAAAACATTGGTGGCTACACCTTC. The chain carries TRBV18 and TRBJ1-2; no reliable D call. CDR1 is KGHSH and CDR2 is LQKENI in the germline V gene. The CDR3 loop spans 14 amino acids. V lost 3 bases and J 7 bases, leaving 15 bases between the germline ends. The full variable domain, its missing parts supplied by reference TRBV18 and TRBJ1-2, is NAGVMQNPRHLVRRRGQEARLRCSPMKGHSHVYWYRQLPEEGLKFMVYLQKENIIDESGMPKERFSAEFPKEGPSILRIQQVVRGDSAAYFCASSPDQNIGGYTFGSGTRLTVV.

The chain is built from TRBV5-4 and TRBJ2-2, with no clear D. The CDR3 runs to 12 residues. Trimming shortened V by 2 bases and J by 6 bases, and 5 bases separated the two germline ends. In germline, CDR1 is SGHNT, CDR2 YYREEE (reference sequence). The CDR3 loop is CASSLSPGELFF. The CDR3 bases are TGTGCCAGCAGCTTATCTCCCGGGGAGCTGTTTTTT.

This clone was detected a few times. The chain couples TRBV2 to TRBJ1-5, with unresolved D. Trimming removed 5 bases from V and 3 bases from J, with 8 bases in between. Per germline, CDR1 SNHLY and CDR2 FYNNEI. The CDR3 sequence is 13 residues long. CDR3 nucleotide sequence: TGTGCCAGCAGTCAAGACGACAATCAGCCCCAGCATTTT. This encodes CASSQDDNQPQHF.

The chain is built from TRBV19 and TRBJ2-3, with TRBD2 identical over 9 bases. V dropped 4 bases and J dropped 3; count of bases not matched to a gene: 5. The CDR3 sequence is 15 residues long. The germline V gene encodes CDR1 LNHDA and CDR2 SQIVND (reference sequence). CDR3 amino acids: CASSRPGLATDTQYF. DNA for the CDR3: TGTGCCAGTAGTAGGCCGGGACTAGCTACAGATACGCAGTATTTT.

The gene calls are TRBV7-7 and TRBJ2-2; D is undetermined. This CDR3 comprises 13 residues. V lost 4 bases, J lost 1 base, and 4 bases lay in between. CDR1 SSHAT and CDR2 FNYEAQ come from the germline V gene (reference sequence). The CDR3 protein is CASSSLNTGELFF. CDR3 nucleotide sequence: TGTGCCAGCAGCTCCTTGAACACCGGGGAGCTGTTTTTT.

The CDR3 is CASSRTGESSYNEQFF. The CDR3 region has the DNA TGTGCCAGCAGTCGGACAGGTGAGAGCTCCTACAATGAGCAGTTCTTC. The chain carries TRBV27 and TRBJ2-1; 7 positions agree with TRBD1. CDR3 length: 16 amino acids. Germline V gene data show CDR1 as MNHEY and CDR2 as SMNVEV (reference sequence). V trimming: 5 bases; J trimming: 0 bases; junction bases outside the gene matches: 7.

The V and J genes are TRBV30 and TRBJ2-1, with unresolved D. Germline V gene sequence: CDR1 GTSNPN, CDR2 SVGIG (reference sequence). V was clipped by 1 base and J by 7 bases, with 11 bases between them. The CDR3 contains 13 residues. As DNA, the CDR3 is TGTGCCTGGAGTGAGGGCGCCGGGAATGAGCAGTTCTTC. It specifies CAWSEGAGNEQFF.

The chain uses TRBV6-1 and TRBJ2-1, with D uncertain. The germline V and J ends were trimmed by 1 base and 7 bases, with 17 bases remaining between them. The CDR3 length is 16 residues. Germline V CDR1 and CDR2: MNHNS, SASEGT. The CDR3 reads CASSEEVDRPANEQFF. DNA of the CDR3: TGTGCCAGCAGTGAAGAAGTAGATCGGCCGGCGAATGAGCAGTTCTTC.

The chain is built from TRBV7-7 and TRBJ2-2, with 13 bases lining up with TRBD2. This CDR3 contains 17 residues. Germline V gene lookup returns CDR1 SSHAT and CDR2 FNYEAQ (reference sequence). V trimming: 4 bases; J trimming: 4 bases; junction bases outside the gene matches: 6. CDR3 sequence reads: CASSYGLAGVSTGELFF. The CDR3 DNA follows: TGTGCCAGCAGCTACGGACTAGCGGGAGTTAGCACCGGGGAGCTGTTTTTT.

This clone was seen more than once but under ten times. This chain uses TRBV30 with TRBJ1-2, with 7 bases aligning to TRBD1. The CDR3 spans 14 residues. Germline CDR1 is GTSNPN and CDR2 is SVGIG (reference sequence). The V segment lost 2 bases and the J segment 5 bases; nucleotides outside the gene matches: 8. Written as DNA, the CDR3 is TGTGCCTGGAGTATCTTGGGACAGCTATATGGCTACACCTTC. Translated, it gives CAWSILGQLYGYTF.